Below are 27 T cell receptor beta chains sequenced from a single sample in a study of tumor-infiltrating lymphocytes in primary liver carcinoma. Co-extraction of both nucleic acids (RNA and DNA) used roughly 18-32 mg of unsorted bulk tissue. From 500 to 600 ng of total RNA, TCR beta-specific cDNA was reverse-transcribed using a constant-region primer. Investigators got TCR beta libraries out of three nested multiplex PCR rounds, done with slightly modified ARM-PCR. TRBV1-TRBV30 forward primers and a C-beta reverse primer were used in the first two PCR rounds, which each ran for approximately 11 cycles. TCRdb ran MiXCR on the multiplex PCR reads and lists one entry per CDR3 protein. The table has roughly 49,000 distinct CDR3 sequences, over 65% seen once. Sequenced material: liver tumor tissue from sampling region 5. The subset here: tumor region T5, tumor centre. The source is a man aged 35 to 55 with primary liver carcinoma and hepatitis B virus infection.

This chain uses TRBV11-1 with TRBJ2-7; D may be TRBD1 or TRBD2 (5 bases each). The CDR3 loop spans 13 amino acids. CDR1 is SGHAT, CDR2 FQDESV, per germline (reference sequence). CDR3 sequence reads: CATREKRSYEQYF. Written as DNA, the CDR3 is TGTGCTACCAGGGAGAAGCGATCCTACGAGCAGTACTTC.

Regarding this clonotype: One junction end does not reproduce the germline sequence, and a read error may be involved. This chain connects TRBV5-5 to TRBJ2-1; 11 nucleotides agree with TRBD2. Germline CDR1 and CDR2: SGHKS and YYEKEE (reference sequence). This CDR3 has 14 residues. The CDR3 region has the DNA TGTGCTAGCAACTTGGATAGCGGGAGGGATGAGCAGTTCTTC. This translates into CASNLDSGRDEQFF.

This clonotype was observed a few times. Its ends do not fully match the called genes, so a read error is possible. The J gene is TRBJ2-2, the V gene TRBV29-1; unclear D gene. CDR1 and CDR2 (germline): SQVTM, ANQGSEA. CDR3 size: 11 residues. In DNA, the CDR3 is TGCAGCGTTGGACTCGCCGGTGAGCTGTTTTTT. This gives the protein CSVGLAGELFF.

V gene TRBV28 combines with J gene TRBJ2-3; D tentatively fits TRBD1 or TRBD2 (6 bases each). V lost 6 bases to trimming and J lost 2 bases, with 15 bases between them. Germline-derived CDR1 and CDR2 are MDHEN and SYDVKM. This CDR3 has 15 amino acids. CDR3 residues: CASRGGNTNTDTQYF. The CDR3 DNA sequence: TGTGCCAGCAGAGGGGGGAATACAAACACAGATACGCAGTATTTT.

Comments on this clonotype: Given the absence of the conserved phenylalanine or tryptophan at the CDR3 end, a read error is likely. The DNA is omitted, as the CDR3 cannot be located on it reliably, and the CDR3 follows TCRdb's listing. The rearrangement joins TRBV5-1 to TRBJ1-1; the DNA was not used to check the table's D call, TRBD1. Counting both end residues, the CDR3 totals 14 amino acids. Germline CDR1 reads SGHRS; CDR2 reads YFSETQ. CDR3 loop: CASTQGGAYTEAFI.

This clonotype was seen many times. J is TRBJ2-5 and V is TRBV29-1; no definite D call. Germline-derived CDR1 and CDR2 are SQVTM and ANQGSEA. V dropped 1 base and J dropped 1 base, with 13 bases sitting between them. The CDR3 totals 15 residues. CDR3 sequence (DNA): TGCAGCGTTGAAGGACCCGGGCACTTCCAAGAGACCCAGTACTTC. Translated: CSVEGPGHFQETQYF.

Points on this clonotype: At one end the junction does not follow the germline gene, possibly because of a read error. This chain links TRBV11-2 with TRBJ2-3, with D unclear. The CDR3 loop spans 14 amino acids. The germline V gene has CDR1 SGHAT and CDR2 FQNNGV. The CDR3 DNA reads TGTGCCGGCAGCCCTCCGGGCCGGGCAGATATGCAGTATTTT. Amino acids: CAGSPPGRADMQYF.

In regard to this clonotype: As the CDR3 is not closed by the conserved phenylalanine or tryptophan, this likely results from a read error. This chain uses TRBV5-1 with TRBJ2-1; 11 nucleotides line up with TRBD2. Germline CDR1 reads SGHRS; CDR2 reads YFSETQ. CDR3 length equals 14 residues. The CDR3 region is CASSSSGGYNEQFS. The CDR3, as DNA: TGCGCCAGTAGCTCTAGCGGGGGGTACAATGAGCAGTTCTCC.

Regarding this clonotype: At one end, the junction sequence differs from germline, possibly due to a read error. The chain uses TRBV11-2 and TRBJ2-3; D is undetermined. CDR1 and CDR2 (germline): SGHAT, FQNNGV. The CDR3 runs 14 residues. For the CDR3, the DNA is TGTGCCAGTAGCCCCCCGGGCCGGGCAGATGCGCATTATTTT. Its protein product is CASSPPGRADAHYF.

To note about this clonotype: A clone one base away is much larger, so this may be a read error. V and J are TRBV27 and TRBJ2-7; the D gene is possibly TRBD1 (5 bases). V dropped 7 bases and J dropped 3 bases, with 13 bases sitting between them. This CDR3 is 13 amino acids long. Germline V gene lookup returns CDR1 MNHEY and CDR2 SMNVEV (reference sequence). For the CDR3, the DNA is TGTGCCAGCACTGCAAGTACAGGCTACGAGCAGTACTTC. Translating it yields CASTASTGYEQYF.

The V and J genes are TRBV6-4 and TRBJ2-1, with a tentative D call TRBD1 (6 bases). The CDR3 contains 15 residues. Germline CDR1 is MRHNA and CDR2 is SNTAGT. Here the CDR3 reads CDSSRDRNSYNEQFF. The CDR3 DNA reads as TGTGACAGTAGCCGCGACAGGAACTCCTACAATGAGCAGTTCTTC.

A remark on this clonotype: A read error may account for a junction end that differs from germline. V and J are TRBV29-1 and TRBJ2-7; either TRBD1 or TRBD2 may fit D (5 bases each). The CDR3 has 16 amino acids. Germline V CDR1 and CDR2: SQVTM, ANQGSEA. CDR3 region: CSTMTSGTGTPYKQYF. The CDR3 DNA follows: TGCAGCACCATGACGTCCGGGACCGGCACTCCCTACAAGCAGTACTTC.

With respect to this clonotype: Here the CDR3 omits its conserved ending phenylalanine or tryptophan, so a read error is the likely source. V is TRBV5-4 and J is TRBJ2-7; D unclear. CDR1 is SGHNT and CDR2 is YYREEE in the germline V gene (reference sequence). V gave up 2 bases and J gave up 6 bases, with 12 bases separating them. The CDR3 is 13 amino acids. The CDR3 DNA is TGTGCCAGCAGCTTCGCCTCACCTAGCGAGCAGTACCTC. It yields the protein CASSFASPSEQYL.

This chain uses TRBV6-6 with TRBJ1-2, with D hard to call. CDR3 length: 14 amino acids. Trimming removed 7 bases from V and 4 bases from J, with 16 bases in between. Germline V lookup: CDR1 MNHNY, CDR2 SVGAGI (reference sequence). CDR3 in DNA: TGTGCCAGCAACCCCGACAAAGACTTCTATGGCTACACCTTC. Encoded protein: CASNPDKDFYGYTF.

With respect to this clonotype: An end of the junction differs from the germline gene, which may be a read error. V is TRBV5-4 and J is TRBJ2-5, with D uncertain. In germline, CDR1 is SGHNT, CDR2 YYREEE (reference sequence). The CDR3 extends over 15 amino acids. The CDR3: CASSGTTGGQETEYF. The CDR3 DNA follows: TGTGCCAGCAGCGGAACGACTGGCGGCCAAGAGACCGAGTATTTC.

This clonotype was detected only a few times. One end of the junction is discordant with germline, which a read error may explain. The chain is built from TRBV6-1 and TRBJ2-7; perhaps D is TRBD1 or TRBD2 (5 bases each). The CDR3 covers 16 residues. Per the germline V gene, CDR1 is MNHNS and CDR2 is SASEGT. The CDR3 coding sequence is TGTGCCAGCACCCCACGGTCGGGACGGGGCTCCTACGAGCGGTACTTC. Translation: CASTPRSGRGSYERYF.

On this clonotype: Given the absence of the conserved phenylalanine or tryptophan at the CDR3 end, a read error is likely. The rearrangement links TRBV6-1 to TRBJ2-4, with D possibly being TRBD2 (6 bases). V gave up 3 bases and J gave up 0 bases, with 9 bases separating them. The CDR3 is 15 amino acids. The germline V gene has CDR1 MNHNS and CDR2 SASEGT. This chain's CDR3 is CASSDAGIAKNIQYS. The CDR3 coding sequence is TGTGCCAGCAGTGACGCGGGGATAGCCAAAAACATTCAGTACTCC.

With regard to this clonotype: One junction end does not reproduce the germline sequence, and a read error may be involved. This chain joins TRBV12-3 or TRBV12-4 and TRBJ2-4; D possibly corresponds to TRBD2 (7 bases). The CDR3 totals 13 residues. This CDR3 is CASSLGGLDIQYF. The CDR3 DNA is TGTGCCAGCAGTCTGGGGGGGCTAGACATCCAGTACTTC.

Concerning this clonotype itself: Likely a read error: the CDR3 ends without its conserved phenylalanine or tryptophan. The genes are TRBV11-1 and TRBJ2-2; either TRBD1 or TRBD2 may supply D (5 bases each). Germline assignment: CDR1 SGHAT and CDR2 FQDESV (reference sequence). The CDR3 runs 15 residues. The CDR3 DNA follows: TGTACCAGCGGCTATACAGGACCTCTCTCCGGGGAGCTGTTTCTT. Translation gives CTSGYTGPLSGELFL.

Concerning this clonotype itself: The junction and the germline gene differ at one end; a read error may be behind it. The chain joins TRBV11-2 to TRBJ2-2; maybe TRBD2 (6 bases). The CDR3 consists of 14 residues. Germline CDR1 reads SGHAT; CDR2 reads FQNNGV. This CDR3 reads CASSLEGHTGGLFF. CDR3 in DNA: TGTGCCAGTAGCTTAGAGGGTCACACCGGGGGGCTGTTTTTT.

This clonotype turned up a few times. One end of the junction does not line up with germline, which may come from a read error. This rearrangement joins TRBV11-1 to TRBJ2-4, with D maybe TRBD2 (5 bases). There are 17 residues in the CDR3. Germline CDR1 and CDR2: SGHAT and FQDESV (reference sequence). The CDR3 DNA reads TGTGCCAGCAGCTTTCCCGGGTCTAGCCGGATCAAAAACATTGAGTACTTC. Its translation: CASSFPGSSRIKNIEYF.

Concerning this clonotype: This is likely a read error, given that the CDR3 carries no conserved phenylalanine or tryptophan at its end. Because the CDR3's place on the DNA is in doubt, the DNA is left out and the CDR3 is given as listed by TCRdb. The chain couples TRBV29-1 to TRBJ1-5; the table's D call, TRBD1, was not checked against the DNA. From its first to its last residue, the CDR3 has 13 amino acids. Germline CDR1 SQVTM, CDR2 ANQGSEA. Here the CDR3 reads CSVGDVGNQPQQL.

This clonotype was detected only once. Sequence at one end of the junction differs from germline and may be a read error. CDR3 in amino acids: CSVRSAAGRSETHYF. DNA of the CDR3: TGCAGCGTTAGATCCGCGGCGGGTAGATCGGAGACCCACTACTTC. This sequence joins TRBV29-1 and TRBJ2-5, with D perhaps matching TRBD2 (5 bases). The CDR3 has 15 residues. From germline, CDR1 is SQVTM and CDR2 ANQGSEA.

J is TRBJ2-2 and V is TRBV11-2, with a tentative D call TRBD1 (6 bases). This CDR3 is built from 10 residues. The germline V gene has CDR1 SGHAT and CDR2 FQNNGV. V shed 8 bases and J shed 9 bases, with 7 bases lying between them. CDR3 sequence: CASGTWELFF. In DNA form, the CDR3 reads TGTGCCAGCGGGACATGGGAGCTGTTTTTT.

This clonotype was picked up a small number of times. This chain connects TRBV29-1 to TRBJ2-7, with TRBD2 matching over 8 bases. The CDR3 consists of 13 residues. The germline V gene has CDR1 SQVTM and CDR2 ANQGSEA. The CDR3 reads CNVGGVSTYEQYF. DNA of the CDR3: TGCAACGTCGGGGGGGTATCGACTTACGAGCAGTACTTC.

This clonotype was observed a handful of times. This may come from a read error, since a much larger clone is one base off. The rearrangement joins TRBV24-1 to TRBJ1-1; 7 bases map to TRBD1. The CDR3 length is 12 residues. CDR1 and CDR2 (germline): KGHDR, SFDVKD. The CDR3 sequence is CVTSGDSNEAFF. In DNA, the CDR3 is TGTGTCACCAGTGGGGACAGTAATGAAGCTTTCTTT.

In the case of this clonotype: One end of the junction fails to match germline, which may point to a read error. The chain employs TRBV11-2 and TRBJ2-1, with 8 bases that match TRBD2. The CDR3 has 14 residues. Germline V CDR1 and CDR2: SGHAT, FQNNGV. CDR3 DNA sequence: TGTGCCAGCAGTTCTAGCGGGCTCTACAATAAGCAGTTCTTC. Its translation: CASSSSGLYNKQFF. The variable domain in full, completed from reference TRBV11-2 and TRBJ2-1, reads EAGVAQSPRYKIIEKRQSVAFWCNPISGHATLYWYQQILGQGPKLLIQFQNNGVVDDSQLPKDRFSAERLKGVDSTLKIQPAKLEDSAVYLCASSSSGLYNKQFFGPGTRLTVL.